Included here is one TCR beta chain sequence, with context. The antigen is not known. This sample stems from a study of cytomegalovirus exposure and HLA in healthy donors. General study results and limits: In an earlier analysis, in several hundred donors, most V segments appeared productive either ~87% or ~30% of the time.

Both 60 Vbeta primers and 13 Jbeta primers went into the PCR. The data were produced by immunoSEQ multiplex PCR, yet TCRdb's version contains in-frame clones alone and is incomplete. The table includes about 120,000 clones, roughly 83% detected once. The TCR comes from a woman aged 18-35 years in good health and CMV-seropositive. Sequenced sample: PBMCs.

CDR3 residues: CASSPGQYNQPQHF. The DNA for the CDR3 is TGTGCCAGTAGTCCGGGACAGTACAATCAGCCCCAGCATTTT. This sequence joins TRBV19 and TRBJ1-5, with 7 positions matching TRBD1. The CDR3 is 14 residues long. Trimming removed 5 bases from V and 3 bases from J; junction bases left unmatched: 4. Germline V lookup: CDR1 LNHDA, CDR2 SQIVND (reference sequence).